The rows below give T cell receptor beta chains drawn from one sample of a study of blood T cell repertoires in COVID-19. Some clones are missing from TCRdb's copy, which holds only in-frame ones; the method was immunoSEQ multiplex PCR. The table lists roughly 76,000 clones, about nine tenths of them singletons. Sequencing input: peripheral blood. The receptors here all came from a woman aged 80 or over with active or convalescent COVID-19. Both conserved end residues are trimmed from each CDR3. A D gene is named only where the DNA matches it firmly. Clone size appears in some rows only: once, few, many, or a class for an expanded clone.

v_call cdr3_length clone_size d_call cdr3_aa
TRBV7-9 13 . TRBD2 ASSFQRGGTYEQY
TRBV10-3 11 . . AISGKPGYGYT
TRBV7-9 8 . . ALGVGEQF
TRBV10-3 13 . . AISETGNGNQPQH
TRBV27 12 . TRBD1 ASSPGTGGDEQY
TRBV6-6 13 once TRBD2 ASSQSGGSYNEQF
TRBV5-4 15 . . ASSQDSPRPGANVLT
TRBV29-1 11 . . SVDPGISDTQY
TRBV5-1 11 . . ASTGVDYYGYT
TRBV6-6 14 . TRBD1 ASSLMGQTGIDGYT
TRBV11-2 14 . . ASSPALTTNTGELF
TRBV3-1/TRBV3-2 13 . . ASSPSAGPQETQY
TRBV18 12 . . ASSADSFTDTQY
TRBV11-3 12 . TRBD1 ASSLGIQGAGLF
TRBV9 13 few . ASSVAGQGVSEAF
TRBV6-5 13 . . ASSYSYRGNYGYT
TRBV19 10 . . ASNQGDNGYT
TRBV4-3 14 . TRBD1 ASSQDTGGNTGELF
TRBV7-3 13 . TRBD1 ASSSHGQGTDTQY
TRBV5-1 15 . TRBD2 ASSSGGAQPNTGELF
TRBV5-4 13 . TRBD1 ASSLIRDRGPGYT
TRBV7-6 14 few . ASSAETGRRSYEQY
TRBV10-1 12 . . AIDIGPTGETQY
TRBV14 22 . TRBD1 ASSRRRQGRPMGRPDGLEYTIY
TRBV18 13 . TRBD2 ASSPPGLAILEQF
TRBV7-2 11 . . ASSLEQIYEQY
TRBV7-2 10 . . ASSLLGGSAF
TRBV28 11 . TRBD1 ASTEGAREKLF
TRBV25-1 10 . . ASSGTHEKLF
TRBV4-3 12 . . ASSRAGPSYEQY
TRBV4-2 13 . . ASSQDRYSYNEQF
TRBV9 10 . . ASSDEVTEAF
TRBV6-1 14 . . ASSGARGESGNTIY
TRBV7-2 12 once . ASSFGTGGNTIY
TRBV6-5 12 . TRBD1 ASSPGQGLFGYT
TRBV5-4 12 . . ASSLDRSNSPLH
TRBV28 17 . TRBD2 ASSSPTLAGGKSTGELF
TRBV6-1 14 . TRBD1 ASSDYSGTGSTEAF
TRBV3-1/TRBV3-2 13 . . ASRPRDSHSYEQY
TRBV10-1 14 . . ATMGGLLFGTDTQY
TRBV12-3/TRBV12-4 10 . . ASGLRSGELF
TRBV20-1 12 . . SASQGKGADTQY